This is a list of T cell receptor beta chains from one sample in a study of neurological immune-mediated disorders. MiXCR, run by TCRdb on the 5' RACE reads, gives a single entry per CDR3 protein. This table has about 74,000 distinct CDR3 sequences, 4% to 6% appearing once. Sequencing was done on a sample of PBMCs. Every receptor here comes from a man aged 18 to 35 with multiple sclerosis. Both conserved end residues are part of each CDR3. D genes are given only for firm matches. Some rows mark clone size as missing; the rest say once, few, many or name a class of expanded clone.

CASSGWGGDQPQNF	TGCGCCAGCAGTGGGTGGGGTGGGGATCAGCCCCAGAATTTT	many	TRBV10-2	-	14	TRBJ1-5
CASRQGGGNTEAFF	TGTGCCAGCAGGCAGGGTGGGGGGAACACTGAAGCTTTCTTT	many	TRBV5-8	-	14	TRBJ1-1
CASSLVSPDYNEQFF	TGCGCCAGCAGCTTGGTGAGTCCAGATTACAATGAGCAGTTCTTC	many	TRBV5-1	-	15	TRBJ2-1
CASSVGGHDTEAFF	TGTGCCAGCAGTGTCGGGGGGCACGACACTGAAGCTTTCTTT	many	TRBV2	-	14	TRBJ1-1
CSARPGTSGRVEKTQYF	TGCAGTGCTAGACCCGGGACTAGCGGGAGGGTGGAGAAGACCCAGTACTTC	-	TRBV20-1	TRBD2	17	TRBJ2-5
CSATGASEAFF	TGCAGTGCGACGGGGGCGTCTGAAGCTTTCTTT	many	TRBV20-1	-	11	TRBJ1-1
CSASGSGNTEAFF	TGCAGTGCTAGCGGGTCTGGGAACACTGAAGCTTTCTTT	many	TRBV20-1	-	13	TRBJ1-1
CSAKRGLNEKLFF	TGCAGTGCAAAACGTGGGTTAAATGAAAAACTGTTTTTT	many	TRBV20-1	-	13	TRBJ1-4
CASSFVIQGAPDTQYF	TGTGCCAGCAGTTTCGTAATACAGGGGGCCCCAGATACGCAGTATTTT	many	TRBV6-6	TRBD1	16	TRBJ2-3
CASSPTGGPDTQYF	TGTGCCAGCAGTCCTACAGGGGGCCCAGATACGCAGTATTTT	many	TRBV28	TRBD1	14	TRBJ2-3
CASKRDRGLNTGELFF	TGTGCCAGCAAACGGGACAGGGGCCTGAACACCGGGGAGCTGTTTTTT	-	TRBV6-1	TRBD1	16	TRBJ2-2
CATSTVGINEQFF	TGTGCCACCAGCACCGTAGGGATTAATGAGCAGTTCTTC	many	TRBV15	-	13	TRBJ2-1
CSAPQASLSYNEQFF	TGCAGTGCTCCCCAGGCTAGCCTCTCCTACAATGAGCAGTTCTTC	many	TRBV20-1	-	15	TRBJ2-1
CASSSVFRQGAYGYTF	TGTGCCAGCAGCTCGGTATTCCGACAGGGGGCCTATGGCTACACCTTC	many	TRBV7-9	TRBD1	16	TRBJ1-2
CASSQAGGNQPQHF	TGCGCCAGCAGCCAAGCAGGGGGCAATCAGCCCCAGCATTTT	many	TRBV4-1	-	14	TRBJ1-5
CASSSQREIGEQYF	TGTGCCAGCAGCTCCCAGCGGGAGATAGGCGAGCAGTACTTC	many	TRBV7-2	TRBD2	14	TRBJ2-7
CATSDTTGRKTGELFF	TGTGCCACCAGTGATACGACAGGCCGAAAGACCGGGGAGCTGTTTTTT	many	TRBV24-1	-	16	TRBJ2-2
CASSSRDRDNEQFF	TGTGCCAGCAGCTCCCGGGACAGAGACAATGAGCAGTTCTTC	many	TRBV11-2	TRBD1	14	TRBJ2-1
CATGQVSNQPQHF	TGTGCCACCGGACAGGTTAGCAATCAGCCCCAGCATTTT	many	TRBV15	TRBD1	13	TRBJ1-5
CSARVSFNEQFF	TGCAGTGCTAGAGTCAGTTTCAATGAGCAGTTCTTC	many	TRBV20-1	-	12	TRBJ2-1
CASRRTTRTDTQYF	TGTGCCAGCAGGCGGACAACTCGCACAGATACGCAGTATTTT	many	TRBV27	-	14	TRBJ2-3
CASSLETVLPSGANVLTF	TGCGCCAGCAGCTTGGAGACAGTTCTCCCGTCTGGGGCCAACGTCCTGACTTTC	many	TRBV5-1	-	18	TRBJ2-6
CASSQLTTGGSEQYF	TGTGCCAGCAGCCAATTAACGACAGGGGGAAGCGAGCAGTACTTC	many	TRBV3-1	TRBD1	15	TRBJ2-7
CASSPGAGDTQYF	TGTGCCAGCAGTCCCGGGGCGGGGGATACGCAGTATTTT	many	TRBV12-3/TRBV12-4	-	13	TRBJ2-3
CASSLAPGRGGELFF	TGTGCCAGCAGCTTAGCACCGGGAAGGGGCGGGGAGCTGTTTTTT	many	TRBV7-6	-	15	TRBJ2-2
CASSLLSMNTEAFF	TGCGCCAGCAGCTTGCTAAGCATGAACACTGAAGCTTTCTTT	many	TRBV5-1	-	14	TRBJ1-1
CASSLDSTTTEAFF	TGTGCCAGCAGCCTAGACAGCACGACCACTGAAGCTTTCTTT	many	TRBV12-3/TRBV12-4	-	14	TRBJ1-1
CASSSTTGGGTGELFF	TGTGCCAGCAGCTCTACGACAGGGGGTGGCACCGGGGAGCTGTTTTTT	many	TRBV9	TRBD1	16	TRBJ2-2
CASSLGVRTEAFF	TGCGCCAGCAGCTTGGGGGTGCGCACTGAAGCTTTCTTT	many	TRBV5-1	-	13	TRBJ1-1
CASSYGVDYEQYF	TGTGCCAGCAGTTACGGGGTGGACTACGAGCAGTACTTC	many	TRBV6-5	-	13	TRBJ2-7
CASSLAGRRETQYF	TGTGCCAGCAGTTTAGCGGGGAGGCGGGAGACCCAGTACTTC	many	TRBV12-3/TRBV12-4	-	14	TRBJ2-5
CASSEGVRQFALHF	TGTGCCAGCAGCGAAGGCGTCCGGCAGTTCGCCCTCCACTTT	many	TRBV4-2	-	14	TRBJ1-6
CASSLGSANYGYTF	TGTGCCAGCAGCTTAGGATCAGCTAACTATGGCTACACCTTC	many	TRBV7-2	-	14	TRBJ1-2
CASSLSTGELFF	TGTGCCAGCAGCTTAAGTACCGGGGAGCTGTTTTTT	many	TRBV5-6	-	12	TRBJ2-2
CASSPRGISEWLDTQYF	TGTGCCAGCAGCCCTCGGGGGATTAGCGAATGGTTAGATACGCAGTATTTT	many	TRBV9	-	17	TRBJ2-3
CAWSVENRATF	TGTGCCTGGAGTGTTGAGAACAGGGCCACCTTC	many	TRBV30	-	11	TRBJ1-2
CASTPNRGYNEKLFF	TGTGCCAGCACCCCCAACAGGGGATATAATGAAAAACTGTTTTTT	-	TRBV12-3/TRBV12-4	TRBD1	15	TRBJ1-4
CAGRSRAYGGDTQYF	TGCGCCGGCCGGAGCCGGGCCTACGGCGGAGATACGCAGTATTTT	many	TRBV4-1	-	15	TRBJ2-3
CASSSSRRNTEAFF	TGTGCCAGCAGCTCCTCTCGGCGGAACACTGAAGCTTTCTTT	many	TRBV7-2	-	14	TRBJ1-1
CASSLVAGGPSGELFF	TGCGCCAGCAGCTTGGTTGCGGGGGGGCCGTCCGGGGAGCTGTTTTTT	many	TRBV5-1	TRBD2	16	TRBJ2-2
CASSQGQGEKLFF	TGTGCCAGCAGTCAAGGGCAAGGGGAAAAACTGTTTTTT	many	TRBV12-3/TRBV12-4	-	13	TRBJ1-4
CAISGQGGTGELFF	TGTGCCATCAGCGGACAGGGCGGAACCGGGGAGCTGTTTTTT	many	TRBV10-3	TRBD1	14	TRBJ2-2
CSARDLGGPANSPLHF	TGCAGTGCTAGAGATCTTGGGGGGCCTGCTAATTCACCCCTCCACTTT	many	TRBV20-1	-	16	TRBJ1-6
CATSNIGQGYSPLNF	TGTGCCACCAGCAACATTGGACAGGGTTATTCACCCCTCAACTTT	-	TRBV15	TRBD1	15	TRBJ1-6
CSAPDRVNEQFF	TGCAGTGCTCCGGACAGGGTTAATGAGCAGTTCTTC	many	TRBV20-1	TRBD1	12	TRBJ2-1
CASSMGQSSYNEQFF	TGTGCCAGCAGCATGGGACAGAGCTCCTACAATGAGCAGTTCTTC	many	TRBV7-3	TRBD1	15	TRBJ2-1
CASSLRVSNTGELFF	TGTGCCAGCAGTTTAAGGGTTAGCAACACCGGGGAGCTGTTTTTT	few	TRBV27	-	15	TRBJ2-2
CASSGSGRDEQFF	TGTGCCAGCAGTGGTTCGGGCCGGGATGAGCAGTTCTTC	many	TRBV12-3/TRBV12-4	-	13	TRBJ2-1
CASTGTGFHEQYF	TGTGCCAGCACCGGGACAGGGTTTCACGAGCAGTACTTC	many	TRBV27	TRBD1	13	TRBJ2-7
CSVDGGIRGFEQYF	TGCAGCGTTGACGGCGGGATACGGGGTTTCGAGCAGTACTTC	many	TRBV29-1	-	14	TRBJ2-7
CASRAREGELGYTF	TGTGCCAGCAGAGCAAGGGAGGGGGAGTTAGGCTACACCTTC	many	TRBV6-6	-	14	TRBJ1-2
CASSLDYRGPYEQYF	TGTGCCAGCAGCTTAGATTATCGAGGCCCCTACGAGCAGTACTTC	many	TRBV11-2	-	15	TRBJ2-7
CASSVSTATDTQYF	TGTGCCAGCAGTGTCTCGACAGCCACAGATACGCAGTATTTT	many	TRBV6-4	-	14	TRBJ2-3